These 32 T cell receptor beta chains originate from one sample sequenced in a study of CD8 T cells in Susac syndrome. Random hexamers were used to reverse transcribe an amount of about 0.45 to 1 ug RNA. Each CDR3 protein is one row after TCRdb ran MiXCR on the immunoSEQ multiplex PCR reads. The table lists roughly 150,000 distinct CDR3 sequences, approximately 94% of them singletons. The sample was CD8+ T cells from PBMCs. The receptors originated from a human donor with multiple sclerosis.

The CDR3 DNA is TGTGCCAGCAGTGAACAGAGCTCTGGGGCCAACGTCCTGACTTTC. It translates to CASSEQSSGANVLTF. The chain has TRBV6-1 and TRBJ2-6; D gene uncertain. There are 15 residues in the CDR3. The ends were cut back, 2 bases at V and 0 bases at J, with 5 bases in the middle. Germline V lookup: CDR1 MNHNS, CDR2 SASEGT.

This chain links TRBV7-9 with TRBJ2-1, with 14 positions matching TRBD2. CDR1 is SEHNR, CDR2 FQNEAQ, per germline (reference sequence). The CDR3 length is 15 residues. V was pared by 4 bases and J by 8 bases, with 4 bases of the junction left unmatched. This CDR3 is CASSSGTSGGYEQFF. The CDR3 nucleotides are TGTGCCAGCAGCTCCGGGACTAGCGGGGGTTATGAGCAGTTCTTC.

V usage is TRBV25-1 and J usage is TRBJ1-6; 7 bases fit TRBD1. Germline CDR1 MGHDK, CDR2 SYGVNS. V lost 8 bases and J lost 8; bases outside the gene matches: 6. CDR3 size: 13 residues. CDR3 DNA: TGTGCCAGCCCCACAGGGGAGGATTCACCCCTCCACTTT. Protein: CASPTGEDSPLHF. Based on the CDR3 plus reference TRBV25-1 and TRBJ1-6, the full variable domain is EADIYQTPRYLVIGTGKKITLECSQTMGHDKMYWYQQDPGMELHLIHYSYGVNSTEKGDLSSESTVSRIRTEHFPLTLESARPSHTSQYLCASPTGEDSPLHFGNGTRLTVT.

The V call is TRBV27, the J call TRBJ2-7; the D gene is possibly TRBD2 (6 bases). Germline CDR1 reads MNHEY; CDR2 reads SMNVEV (reference sequence). The CDR3 covers 14 residues. Trimming removed 5 bases from V and 3 bases from J, with 14 bases in between. The DNA for the CDR3 is TGTGCCAGCAGTCCCGGGACTGGATTCTACGAGCAGTACTTC. This codes for CASSPGTGFYEQYF.

V is TRBV9 and J is TRBJ1-1; no definite D call. V was shortened by 5 bases and J by 0 bases, with 5 bases between the two germline ends. Germline lookup yields CDR1 SGDLS and CDR2 YYNGEE. The CDR3 length is 12 residues. The CDR3 DNA follows: TGTGCCAGCAGTCATCTGAACACTGAAGCTTTCTTT. Translated: CASSHLNTEAFF.

A few counts support this clonotype. V usage is TRBV27 and J usage is TRBJ2-7, with 7 bases aligning to TRBD2. Trimming at V came to 5 bases and at J to 6 bases, leaving 1 base not matched to a gene. CDR3 length: 11 amino acids. Germline V lookup: CDR1 MNHEY, CDR2 SMNVEV (reference sequence). In DNA, the CDR3 is TGTGCCAGCAGTCGCGGGAGCGAGCAGTACTTC. It encodes CASSRGSEQYF.

The gene calls are TRBV7-6 and TRBJ2-5; perhaps TRBD1 as D (6 bases). Trimming cost V 8 bases and J 5 bases, with 15 bases left between them. Germline V gene sequence: CDR1 SGHVS, CDR2 FNYEAQ. There are 13 residues in the CDR3. In nucleotides, the CDR3 is TGTGCCAGCCGTCAGGGGATTCGGGAGACCCAGTACTTC. This encodes CASRQGIRETQYF.

The J gene is TRBJ2-1, the V gene TRBV7-9; D unclear. The CDR3 covers 14 residues. From germline, CDR1 is SEHNR and CDR2 FQNEAQ (reference sequence). V lost 2 bases and J lost 6, with 11 bases in between. The CDR3 reads CASSLQDRFNEQFF. CDR3 nucleotides: TGTGCCAGCAGCTTACAGGATCGCTTCAATGAGCAGTTCTTC.

This chain joins TRBV15 and TRBJ1-6; TRBD1 matches 7 bases. The V gene end was trimmed by 5 bases and the J gene end by 10 bases; junction bases not matched to a gene: 17. Germline V gene lookup returns CDR1 LNHNV and CDR2 YYDKDF (reference sequence). The CDR3 covers 17 residues. CDR3 amino acids: CATSARTGQTIMSPLHF. Written as DNA, the CDR3 is TGTGCCACCAGCGCCCGGACAGGCCAGACCATTATGTCACCCCTCCACTTT.

A single count supports this clonotype. This chain uses TRBV6-2 or TRBV6-3 with TRBJ2-1; no definite D call. Germline CDR1 reads MNHEY; CDR2 reads SVGEGT. The CDR3 runs to 13 residues. V lost 6 bases and J 1 base, leaving 7 bases between the germline ends. CDR3 DNA sequence: TGTGCCAGCAGCCAGAGGTCCTACAATGAGCAGTTCTTC. This gives the protein CASSQRSYNEQFF.

The V call is TRBV15, the J call TRBJ1-5; no firm D call. The CDR3 contains 17 residues. V was cut by 0 bases and J by 0 bases, with 12 bases left in between. Germline V gene data show CDR1 as LNHNV and CDR2 as YYDKDF (reference sequence). The CDR3 protein is CATSRDRRVYSNQPQHF. CDR3 coding DNA: TGTGCCACCAGCAGAGATAGGAGGGTTTATAGCAATCAGCCCCAGCATTTT.

This clonotype was picked up one time. V gene TRBV5-4 combines with J gene TRBJ1-2, with a tentative D call TRBD1 (6 bases). The V end was cut by 6 bases, the J end by 6 bases, with 18 bases between. The germline V gene has CDR1 SGHNT and CDR2 YYREEE (reference sequence). The CDR3 is 14 residues long. CDR3 DNA: TGTGCCAGCAACCCCTACGGACAGACTGATGGCTACACCTTC. Protein product: CASNPYGQTDGYTF.

This chain connects TRBV20-1 to TRBJ2-1, with no clear D. The CDR3 runs 12 residues. Germline V lookup: CDR1 DFQATT, CDR2 SNEGSKA (reference sequence). V lost 0 bases and J 8 bases, leaving 8 bases between the germline ends. CDR3 nucleotide sequence: TGCAGTGCTAGAGATAAAGGCTATGAGCAGTTCTTC. Protein sequence: CSARDKGYEQFF.

The chain links TRBV20-1 to TRBJ1-1; D might be TRBD1 (6 bases). Germline V gene data show CDR1 as DFQATT and CDR2 as SNEGSKA (reference sequence). CDR3 length: 12 amino acids. Trimming shortened V by 6 bases and J by 2 bases, and 10 bases separated the two germline ends. CDR3 sequence reads: CSAPDSNTEAFF. CDR3 DNA: TGCAGTGCCCCGGACAGTAACACTGAAGCTTTCTTT.

The chain links TRBV4-3 to TRBJ2-1; D tentatively fits TRBD1 or TRBD2 (5 bases each). The CDR3 runs to 17 residues. The germline gives CDR1 LGHNA, CDR2 YSLEER. Trimming removed 4 bases at V and 5 bases at J, with 21 bases between. CDR3 sequence (DNA): TGCGCCAGCAGCCTCCGGAGAACGGGACCTAAAAACAATGAGCAGTTCTTC. It is translated as CASSLRRTGPKNNEQFF.

V is TRBV4-3 and J is TRBJ2-6; TRBD1 matches at 12 bases. V lost 4 bases and J lost 1; bases outside the gene matches: 5. The CDR3 is 18 residues long. Germline V gene data show CDR1 as LGHNA and CDR2 as YSLEER. The CDR3 DNA is TGCGCCAGCAGCCCAGGGACAGGGGGCTCTTCTGGGGCCAACGTCCTGACTTTC. It specifies CASSPGTGGSSGANVLTF.

The J gene is TRBJ1-2, the V gene TRBV27; D unclear. Germline V lookup: CDR1 MNHEY, CDR2 SMNVEV (reference sequence). There are 17 residues in the CDR3. The ends were cut back, 6 bases at V and 0 bases at J, with 20 bases in the middle. The CDR3 is CASRGIDARSSNYGYTF. CDR3 DNA: TGTGCCAGCAGGGGGATCGACGCCCGATCTTCTAACTATGGCTACACCTTC.

The chain employs TRBV4-3 and TRBJ2-2; D call uncertain. Germline CDR1 LGHNA, CDR2 YSLEER. The CDR3 contains 15 residues. The germline V and J ends were trimmed by 0 bases and 6 bases, with 11 bases remaining between them. The CDR3 loop reads CASSQDPASAGELFF. CDR3 nucleotide sequence: TGCGCCAGCAGCCAAGATCCTGCCTCCGCCGGGGAGCTGTTTTTT.

V is TRBV30 and J is TRBJ2-7; 11 positions agree with TRBD2. CDR1 is GTSNPN, CDR2 SVGIG, per germline (reference sequence). The trim removed 2 bases at V and 0 bases at J, leaving 6 bases unmatched. This CDR3 comprises 16 residues. The CDR3 region has the DNA TGTGCCTGGAGTCTAGCGGGGGGTGCCCACTCCTACGAGCAGTACTTC. Its protein product is CAWSLAGGAHSYEQYF.

The V gene is TRBV20-1, the J gene TRBJ2-7; D gene unclear. Germline values: CDR1 DFQATT, CDR2 SNEGSKA (reference sequence). V was shortened by 0 bases and J by 4 bases, with 4 bases between the two germline ends. The CDR3 extends over 11 amino acids. This CDR3 reads CSAREGYEQYF. For the CDR3, the DNA is TGCAGTGCTAGAGAGGGGTACGAGCAGTACTTC.

This chain joins TRBV20-1 and TRBJ2-1, with 7 bases that match TRBD2. The CDR3 length is 11 residues. The V gene end was trimmed by 6 bases and the J gene end by 12 bases; junction bases not matched to a gene: 8. Germline V lookup: CDR1 DFQATT, CDR2 SNEGSKA (reference sequence). The CDR3 coding sequence is TGCAGTGCCAGGGACTACACGACGCAGTTCTTC. Translating it yields CSARDYTTQFF.

The chain carries TRBV2 and TRBJ2-1; 10 bases line up with TRBD2. Germline values: CDR1 SNHLY, CDR2 FYNNEI. J was trimmed by 9 bases and V by 3 bases; bases with no gene match: 11. This CDR3 comprises 16 residues. The CDR3 sequence is CASSDMSKRGGGEQFF. The CDR3 nucleotides read TGTGCCAGCAGTGATATGAGCAAGCGGGGGGGCGGTGAGCAGTTCTTC.

The chain links TRBV6-2 or TRBV6-3 to TRBJ2-3; D remains unclear. The CDR3 consists of 13 residues. With 11 bases removed from V and 4 bases from J, the gap between germline ends came to 16 bases. Germline CDR1 MNHEY, CDR2 SVGEGT. The CDR3 loop reads CAVQALIADTQYF. The DNA for the CDR3 is TGTGCCGTCCAGGCGCTGATTGCAGATACGCAGTATTTT.

The chain is built from TRBV5-4 and TRBJ2-2, with D maybe TRBD1 (6 bases). Germline V gene sequence: CDR1 SGHNT, CDR2 YYREEE (reference sequence). The CDR3 covers 15 residues. Trimming took off 2 bases at V and 2 bases at J, with 10 bases between the two ends. The CDR3 DNA sequence: TGTGCCAGCAGCTTATACAGGGCCAACACCGGGGAGCTGTTTTTT. It codes for CASSLYRANTGELFF.

The V gene is TRBV27, the J gene TRBJ1-5; possibly TRBD1 for D (5 bases). CDR3 length: 14 amino acids. V was cut by 5 bases and J by 4 bases, with 12 bases left in between. CDR1 is MNHEY and CDR2 is SMNVEV in the germline V gene (reference sequence). The CDR3 is CASSLRADNQPQHF. The CDR3 nucleotides read TGTGCCAGCAGTCTCAGGGCAGATAATCAGCCCCAGCATTTT.

This clonotype showed up just once. The chain uses TRBV13 and TRBJ1-2; 9 positions match TRBD1. J lost 7 bases, V lost 5 bases, and 8 bases had no gene match. Germline V lookup: CDR1 PRHDT, CDR2 FYEKMQ (reference sequence). The CDR3 extends over 14 amino acids. The CDR3 sequence is CASSAGQGRGGYTF. DNA for the CDR3: TGTGCCAGCAGCGCGGGACAGGGCCGGGGTGGCTACACCTTC. The variable domain in full, with the rest retrieved from reference TRBV13 and TRBJ1-2, is AAGVIQSPRHLIKEKRETATLKCYPIPRHDTVYWYQQGPGQDPQFLISFYEKMQSDKGSIPDRFSAQQFSDYHSELNMSSLELGDSALYFCASSAGQGRGGYTFGSGTRLTVV.

The V call is TRBV5-1, the J call TRBJ1-2, with 7 bases matching TRBD1. This CDR3 has 12 residues. Trimming removed 6 bases from V and 4 bases from J; junction bases left unmatched: 3. Germline V gene lookup returns CDR1 SGHRS and CDR2 YFSETQ. The CDR3 nucleotides read TGCGCCAGCACCGCAGGGGGCTATGGCTACACCTTC. Translated: CASTAGGYGYTF.

This clonotype has just one count. The chain recombines TRBV4-3 with TRBJ2-3, with D perhaps given as TRBD1 or TRBD2 (5 bases each). This CDR3 comprises 15 residues. The germline gives CDR1 LGHNA, CDR2 YSLEER. Trimming shortened V by 4 bases and J by 1 base, and 12 bases separated the two germline ends. The CDR3 DNA sequence: TGCGCCAGCAGCCGGGGGACGGAAGGCACAGATACGCAGTATTTT. Amino acid sequence: CASSRGTEGTDTQYF.

The chain joins TRBV5-1 to TRBJ2-3; no firm D call. Germline V gene sequence: CDR1 SGHRS, CDR2 YFSETQ. The CDR3 is made up of 14 amino acids. V gave up 4 bases and J gave up 3 bases, with 12 bases separating them. The CDR3 DNA reads TGCGCCAGCAGCCTCACACAAAAGACAGATACGCAGTATTTT. It specifies CASSLTQKTDTQYF.

The chain carries TRBV12-3 or TRBV12-4 and TRBJ2-3, with TRBD2 matching over 15 bases. The V gene end was trimmed by 6 bases and the J gene end by 0 bases; junction bases not matched to a gene: 10. The CDR3 length is 19 residues. CDR3 coding DNA: TGTGCCAGCAGGGACACGGGACTAGCGGGGGGAACTAGCACAGATACGCAGTATTTT. Protein product: CASRDTGLAGGTSTDTQYF.

This chain links TRBV11-3 with TRBJ2-1; D might be TRBD1 (6 bases). V lost 1 base and J lost 2, with 18 bases in between. CDR1 is SGHNT, CDR2 YENEEA, per germline. This CDR3 is built from 18 residues. CDR3 protein: CASSLAILQGFAYNEQFF. The CDR3 nucleotides read TGTGCCAGCAGCTTAGCCATCCTACAGGGATTTGCCTACAATGAGCAGTTCTTC.

This chain links TRBV24-1 with TRBJ2-3, with D possibly being TRBD1 (5 bases). The V end was cut by 3 bases, the J end by 2 bases, with 11 bases between. Germline V gives CDR1 KGHDR, CDR2 SFDVKD. The CDR3 has 15 residues. CDR3 region: CATSDRRGPTDTQYF. The DNA for the CDR3 is TGTGCCACCAGTGATAGAAGGGGCCCCACAGATACGCAGTATTTT.